This T cell receptor beta chain came from a study of blood T cell repertoires in COVID-19. Study background: Acute and convalescent COVID-19 specimens originated in the United States, Italy and Spain. The cDNA or gDNA used as material had been derived from T cells, B-cell-depleted T cells, or PBMCs.

In the original analysis: Estimation of nucleated cell counts was performed using reference gene primer amplification. Some clones are missing from TCRdb's copy, which holds only in-frame ones; the method was immunoSEQ multiplex PCR. For V, J and clone size, that table is used; D and trimming come from the DNA. The table shows about 300,000 clones, with around 89% occurring only once. Germline loops: CDR1 SGHTA, CDR2 FQGNSA. This CDR3 spans 14 amino acids. The V and J ends lost 5 bases and 8 bases respectively, with 18 bases between them. Specimen: peripheral blood. The receptor's source is a woman in her thirties who had recovered from COVID-19. The chain has TRBV7-2 and TRBJ1-2; D is uncertain. In DNA, the CDR3 is TGTGCCAGCAGCCCAAGTAACCTGGCAAGAGGCTACACCTTC. Protein: CASSPSNLARGYTF.